This T cell receptor beta chain was documented in a study of T cells expressing NK-cell markers. Study in general: Each TCR beta repertoire originated in sorted T cells that were CD3+CD56+NKG2C+, CD3+CD56+NKG2C- or CD3+CD56-NKG2C+. Regarding the study as a whole: The HCMV specificity of the expanded NKG2C+ T cell clones stayed unresolved. In several donors, dominant clonotypes made up 28.3-60.1% of CD3+CD56-NKG2C+ cells.

After re-calling the 5' RACE reads, TCRdb lists one entry per CDR3 protein, DNA absent. Its table lists roughly 110,000 distinct CDR3 sequences. Remarks on this clonotype: As yet, its antigen is unknown.

Germline CDR1 SGHVS, CDR2 FNYEAQ. The length of the CDR3 is 15 residues. The specimen sequenced was blood T cells: a sorted CD56 or NKG2C T cell subset, CD4+ or CD8+ T cells, or bulk PBMC T cells (not recorded which). The receptor was isolated from a woman between 18 and 69 years old in good health. The chain is built from TRBV7-6 and TRBJ2-3; the D call from TCRdb, TRBD1, cannot be confirmed without DNA. CDR3 protein: CASSLVPEGSDTQYF.